Below are 17 T cell receptor beta chains sequenced from a single sample in a study of blood T cell repertoires in COVID-19. Repertoires were generated with immunoSEQ multiplex PCR, while TCRdb's copy carries only in-frame clones and drops some. The sample holds about 170,000 clones, around 91% seen once. Sample: PBMCs or T cells enriched from blood (not recorded which). The source is a woman between 18 and 29 years old who had recovered from COVID-19.

This chain connects TRBV5-1 to TRBJ2-3; the match to TRBD2 covers 9 bases. CDR3 length equals 16 residues. The J segment lost 1 base and the V segment lost 2 bases, leaving 5 bases of the junction unmatched. Germline V gene sequence: CDR1 SGHRS, CDR2 YFSETQ. The chain's CDR3 is CASSFSGRGGTDTQYF. CDR3 sequence (DNA): TGCGCCAGCAGCTTTAGCGGGAGAGGGGGCACAGATACGCAGTATTTT. Full variable domain (outside the CDR3, taken from reference TRBV5-1 and TRBJ2-3): KAGVTQTPRYLIKTRGQQVTLSCSPISGHRSVSWYQQTPGQGLQFLFEYFSETQRNKGNFPGRFSGRQFSNSRSEMNVSTLELGDSALYLCASSFSGRGGTDTQYFGPGTRLTVL.

The V and J genes are TRBV4-2 and TRBJ2-2; D is ambiguous. The CDR3 totals 15 residues. Germline V lookup: CDR1 LGHNA, CDR2 YNFKEQ. Trimming stripped 1 base from V and 4 bases from J, with 10 bases between. CDR3 region: CASSQGVPGTGELFF. CDR3 coding DNA: TGTGCCAGCAGCCAAGGGGTCCCGGGCACCGGGGAGCTGTTTTTT.

The chain recombines TRBV9 with TRBJ2-7; 12 bases are shared with TRBD2. V trimming: 3 bases; J trimming: 10 bases; junction bases outside the gene matches: 11. Germline V gene lookup returns CDR1 SGDLS and CDR2 YYNGEE. CDR3 length: 15 amino acids. The CDR3 coding sequence is TGTGCCAGCAGCGCTAGCGGGAGGGGTTCGGAACGTCAGTACTTC. It translates to CASSASGRGSERQYF.

This CDR3 is CASSSGLLMTSGTPGELFF. Here the CDR3 DNA reads TGTGCCAGTAGTTCAGGACTTCTTATGACGAGCGGGACTCCCGGGGAGCTGTTTTTT. The chain carries TRBV19 and TRBJ2-2, with TRBD2 matching over 7 bases. CDR3 length: 19 amino acids. The V segment lost 5 bases and the J segment 6 bases; nucleotides outside the gene matches: 21. Germline CDR1 is LNHDA and CDR2 is SQIVND (reference sequence).

The chain joins TRBV19 to TRBJ2-2; tentative D call: TRBD1 (5 bases). The CDR3 sequence is 15 residues long. Trimming left V 7 bases short and J 1 base short, with 13 bases between. The germline V gene has CDR1 LNHDA and CDR2 SQIVND (reference sequence). The CDR3 loop is CASTPFTGNTGELFF. DNA of the CDR3: TGTGCCAGTACCCCGTTTACAGGGAACACCGGGGAGCTGTTTTTT.

The chain links TRBV4-2 to TRBJ1-6, with TRBD1 matching over 7 bases. V trimming: 4 bases; J trimming: 7 bases; junction bases outside the gene matches: 1. The CDR3 has 13 amino acids. The germline V gene encodes CDR1 LGHNA and CDR2 YNFKEQ. The CDR3, as DNA: TGTGCCAGCAGCCTGGGACAGAATTCACCCCTCCACTTT. It is translated as CASSLGQNSPLHF.

This chain connects TRBV14 to TRBJ2-1; D is perhaps TRBD1 (7 bases). Germline V gene sequence: CDR1 SGHDN, CDR2 FVKESK. The V and J ends lost 1 base and 8 bases respectively, with 18 bases between them. The CDR3 is 16 residues long. CDR3 amino acids: CASSQAYGRGGYEQFF. In nucleotides, the CDR3 is TGTGCCAGCAGCCAAGCGTACGGGAGAGGGGGCTATGAGCAGTTCTTC.

This chain uses TRBV3-1 (or the pseudogene TRBV3-2) with TRBJ1-6; no reliable D call. The ends were cut back, 4 bases at V and 8 bases at J, with 12 bases in the middle. The CDR3 sequence is 14 residues long. Germline CDR1 reads LGHDT; CDR2 reads YNNKEL (reference sequence). CDR3 DNA sequence: TGTGCCAGCAGCCTCCGCGAAAGTGATTCACCCCTCCACTTT. Protein sequence: CASSLRESDSPLHF.

The V and J genes are TRBV2 and TRBJ2-3; 7 bases fit TRBD2. There are 15 residues in the CDR3. J gave up 2 bases and V 5 bases, and 7 bases lay outside the gene matches. Germline V lookup: CDR1 SNHLY, CDR2 FYNNEI. The chain's CDR3 is CASSSGLRNTDTQYF. The CDR3 DNA is TGTGCCAGCAGTTCGGGACTACGCAACACAGATACGCAGTATTTT. The variable domain in full, completed from reference TRBV2 and TRBJ2-3, reads EPEVTQTPSHQVTQMGQEVILRCVPISNHLYFYWYRQILGQKVEFLVSFYNNEISEKSEIFDDQFSVERPDGSNFTLKIRSTKLEDSAMYFCASSSGLRNTDTQYFGPGTRLTVL.

The chain has TRBV5-1 and TRBJ1-3; possibly TRBD1 for D (5 bases). Germline V gene sequence: CDR1 SGHRS, CDR2 YFSETQ. The length of the CDR3 is 17 residues. V dropped 3 bases and J dropped 0 bases, with 16 bases sitting between them. The chain's CDR3 is CASSSHRGGFSGNTIYF. CDR3 nucleotides: TGCGCCAGCAGCTCCCACCGGGGGGGGTTCTCTGGAAACACCATATATTTT.

A single count supports this clone. Germline and junction disagree at one end, which may indicate a read error. This chain links TRBV30 with TRBJ1-2, with 7 bases fitting TRBD1. The CDR3 loop spans 12 amino acids. The germline V gene encodes CDR1 GTSNPN and CDR2 SVGIG (reference sequence). CDR3 region: CAWSVQLGRGSF. The CDR3 DNA reads as TGTGCCTGGAGTGTACAGCTGGGCAGGGGGTCCTTC. Combining the CDR3 with reference TRBV30 and TRBJ1-2 gives the whole variable domain SQTIHQWPATLVQPVGSPLSLECTVEGTSNPNLYWYRQAAGRGLQLLFYSVGIGQISSEVPQNLSASRPQDRQFILSSKKLLLSDSGFYLCAWSVQLGRGSFGSGTRLTVV.

Here the CDR3 reads CASRRQGASGTEAFF. The CDR3 DNA reads as TGTGCCAGCAGAAGACAGGGGGCCAGCGGGACTGAAGCTTTCTTT. The rearrangement uses TRBV11-2 and TRBJ1-1; 10 bases match TRBD1. Looked up from germline, CDR1 is SGHAT and CDR2 is FQNNGV. Trimming cost V 6 bases and J 5 bases; bases outside gene matches: 9. The length of the CDR3 is 15 residues.

This clone was seen a handful of times. The V and J genes are TRBV19 and TRBJ2-2; TRBD2 matches at 8 bases. V trimming: 5 bases; J trimming: 7 bases; junction bases outside the gene matches: 9. The CDR3 extends over 15 amino acids. CDR1 and CDR2 (germline): LNHDA, SQIVND (reference sequence). CDR3 coding DNA: TGTGCCAGTAGTCCACGGGAGGGCCGAGGCGGGGAGCTGTTTTTT. This sequence encodes CASSPREGRGGELFF.

This chain links TRBV4-1 with TRBJ2-3, with D hard to call. This CDR3 contains 15 residues. Germline-derived CDR1 and CDR2 are MGHRA and YSYEKL. V dropped 1 base and J dropped 2 bases, with 10 bases sitting between them. The CDR3 DNA follows: TGCGCCAGCAGCCAAGGATGGCAGAACACAGATACGCAGTATTTT. Encoded protein: CASSQGWQNTDTQYF.

The chain joins TRBV6-5 to TRBJ2-4; a possible D gene is TRBD2 (6 bases). Trimming took off 6 bases at V and 8 bases at J, with 11 bases between the two ends. This CDR3 contains 12 residues. From germline, CDR1 is MNHEY and CDR2 SVGAGI. CDR3 bases: TGTGCCAGCAGCCCAGGGACTTACATTCAGTACTTC. Translated: CASSPGTYIQYF.

This clone was observed a few times. The rearrangement links TRBV27 to TRBJ2-7; 7 positions match TRBD2. Germline V gene sequence: CDR1 MNHEY, CDR2 SMNVEV (reference sequence). J lost 4 bases, V lost 5 bases, and 14 bases had no gene match. This CDR3 is 16 amino acids long. CDR3: CASSPGSAGVLYEQYF. The DNA of the CDR3 is TGTGCCAGCAGTCCCGGATCGGCGGGAGTTTTGTACGAGCAGTACTTC.

The chain has TRBV5-1 and TRBJ2-3; D call uncertain. Germline V gene data show CDR1 as SGHRS and CDR2 as YFSETQ. V was cut by 4 bases and J by 2 bases, with 5 bases left in between. The CDR3 has 12 residues. The CDR3 is CASSLNTDTQYF. In DNA, the CDR3 is TGCGCCAGCAGCCTTAACACAGATACGCAGTATTTT. The full variable domain, with the rest looked up from reference TRBV5-1 and TRBJ2-3, is KAGVTQTPRYLIKTRGQQVTLSCSPISGHRSVSWYQQTPGQGLQFLFEYFSETQRNKGNFPGRFSGRQFSNSRSEMNVSTLELGDSALYLCASSLNTDTQYFGPGTRLTVL.